This T cell receptor (beta chain) was documented in a study of T cell repertoires in ileal Crohn's disease. The CDR3 sequence is 14 residues long. CDR1 SGHRS and CDR2 YFSETQ come from the germline V gene. TCRdb keeps only in-frame clones here, not all; method: immunoSEQ multiplex PCR. The sample consists of tens of thousands of clones, roughly 77% of them appearing once. The origin of this receptor is an adult with Crohn's disease. V usage is TRBV5-1 and J usage is TRBJ2-5; D is perhaps TRBD1 (6 bases). The J call is in doubt because the DNA end fits TRBJ2-7 better. Sequenced material: ileal tissue. The CDR3 nucleotides read TGCGCCAGCAGTCGAAGACAGGACGACTACGAGCAGTACTTC. It translates to CASSRRQDDYEQYF.